This T cell receptor beta chain was identified in a study of a mutant IDH1 vaccine in newly diagnosed glioma. Time point: week 11, during vaccination. One vaccine dose held 300 ug of mutant IDH1 20-mer peptide and came with topical imiquimod. V was shortened by 0 bases and J by 8 bases, with 7 bases between the two germline ends. Germline CDR1 and CDR2: LNHNV and YYDKDF (reference sequence). The CDR3 covers 12 residues. This clone has only a few counts. Antigen specificity is unknown. Clones were sequenced by immunoSEQ multiplex PCR, and TCRdb holds only the in-frame ones, with some missing. The sample carries around 130,000 clones, around 77% recorded once.

This TCR was sampled from a man aged 40-50 years with glioma. Sequencing used PBMCs, obtained from a glioma patient whose treatment included an IDH1 peptide vaccine. This chain joins TRBV15 and TRBJ1-1; unclear D gene. For the CDR3, the DNA is TGTGCCACCAGCAGAGAAGGCCTCGAAGCTTTCTTT. Translation: CATSREGLEAFF.